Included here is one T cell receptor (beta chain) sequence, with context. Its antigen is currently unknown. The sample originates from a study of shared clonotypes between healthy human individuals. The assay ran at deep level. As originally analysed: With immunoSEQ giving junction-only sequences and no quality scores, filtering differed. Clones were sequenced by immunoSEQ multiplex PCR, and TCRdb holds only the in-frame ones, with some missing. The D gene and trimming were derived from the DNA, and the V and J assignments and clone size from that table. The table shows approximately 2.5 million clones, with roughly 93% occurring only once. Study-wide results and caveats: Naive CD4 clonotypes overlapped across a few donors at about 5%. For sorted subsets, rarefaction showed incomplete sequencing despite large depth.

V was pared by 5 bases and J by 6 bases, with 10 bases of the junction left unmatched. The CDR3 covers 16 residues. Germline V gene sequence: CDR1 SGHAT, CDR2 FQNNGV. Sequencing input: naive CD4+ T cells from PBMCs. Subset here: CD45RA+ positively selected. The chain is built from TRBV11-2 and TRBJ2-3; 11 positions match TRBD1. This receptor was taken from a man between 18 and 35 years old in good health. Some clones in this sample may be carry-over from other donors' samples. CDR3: CASSERTGGATDTQYF. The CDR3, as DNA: TGTGCCAGCAGCGAACGGACAGGGGGCGCAACGGATACGCAGTATTTT.